The sequence of this TCR beta chain was determined in a study of T cells after posttransplantation cyclophosphamide. Per the germline V gene, CDR1 is SGDLS and CDR2 is YYNGEE. The CDR3 consists of 13 residues. The ends lost 4 bases at V and 11 bases at J; junction bases unmatched: 7. Study-level findings and limits: Tissue-infiltrating T cells from skin or gut overlapped little with blood T cells. Donor CD8+ memory clones often dominated recipient blood repertoires at later times. Recipient CMV seropositivity and CMV reactivation strongly tracked TRB clonality.

This clone was picked up many times. Antigen specificity is unknown. The protocol was immunoSEQ multiplex PCR, while the TCRdb copy is restricted to in-frame clones and leaves out a portion. The counts give 44,000 or so clones, none of them seen only once; roughly 2.4% is held by the top ten. On the day of bone marrow donation, the related graft donor provided peripheral blood. The clonotype was recovered from a man aged 35 to 55 in good health, CMV-negative, and a related stem cell transplant donor. The chain uses TRBV9 and TRBJ2-3; 10 positions match TRBD2. What was sequenced was PBMCs. The CDR3: CASSPTSGKMQYF. The CDR3, as DNA: TGTGCCAGCAGCCCCACTAGCGGGAAGATGCAGTATTTT.